The text below deals with one T cell receptor (beta chain). The sample is drawn from a study of blood T cell repertoires in COVID-19. Per the study methods: Amplification of reference gene primers provided the estimated nucleated cell counts. The table came from immunoSEQ multiplex PCR; TCRdb's copy has only in-frame clones and leaves some out. V and J calls and clone size come straight from that table; D and trimming were deduced from the DNA. Of 250,000 to 350,000 clones listed, approximately 90% are singletons. Germline CDR1 and CDR2: SGHRS and YFSETQ. The CDR3 totals 13 residues. Trimming cost V 1 base and J 8 bases, with 12 bases left between them.

The receptor was isolated from a man between 25 and 39 years old with acute or convalescent COVID-19. This chain links TRBV5-1 with TRBJ1-2; perhaps TRBD1 as D (6 bases). Sequenced input: peripheral blood. In DNA, the CDR3 is TGCGCCAGCAGCTTGATTACAGGGACCGGCTACACCTTC. Its translation: CASSLITGTGYTF.